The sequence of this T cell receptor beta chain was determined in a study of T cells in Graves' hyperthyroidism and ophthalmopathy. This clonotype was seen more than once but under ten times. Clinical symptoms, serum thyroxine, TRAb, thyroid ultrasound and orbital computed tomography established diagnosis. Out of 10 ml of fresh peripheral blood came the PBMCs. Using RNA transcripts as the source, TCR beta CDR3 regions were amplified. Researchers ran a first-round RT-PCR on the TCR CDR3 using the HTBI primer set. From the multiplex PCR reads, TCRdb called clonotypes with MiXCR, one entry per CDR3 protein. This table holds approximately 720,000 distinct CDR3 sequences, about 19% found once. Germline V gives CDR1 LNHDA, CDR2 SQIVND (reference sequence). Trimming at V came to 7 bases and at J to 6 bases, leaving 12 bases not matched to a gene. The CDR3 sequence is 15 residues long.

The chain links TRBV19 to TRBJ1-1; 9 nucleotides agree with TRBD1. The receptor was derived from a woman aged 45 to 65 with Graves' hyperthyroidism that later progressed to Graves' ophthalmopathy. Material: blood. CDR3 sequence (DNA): TGTGCCAGTACCACCGGACAGGGGACGAGCGCTGAAGCTTTCTTT. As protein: CASTTGQGTSAEAFF.